These T cell receptor beta chains were read from a single sample in a study of OX40 agonist ivuxolimab in advanced cancers. Clones were sequenced by immunoSEQ multiplex PCR, and TCRdb holds only the in-frame ones, with some missing. The table lists tens of thousands of clones, approximately 90% of them singletons, with over 0.55% in the top ten. The sample consisted of CD4+ or CD8+ T cells sorted from blood, taken in a trial of the OX40 agonist ivuxolimab. Source of these receptors: an adult with an advanced solid tumor such as melanoma, head and neck, liver or kidney cancer. Both conserved end residues are part of each CDR3. Fields, in order: J gene, D gene, V gene, clone size, CDR3 protein, CDR3 DNA. A D gene is named only where the DNA matches it firmly. Size is stated for part of the rows, as once, few or many counts, or as a class when the clone is expanded.

j_gene: TRBJ1-3; d_gene: -; v_gene: TRBV6-6; abundance: -; CDR3aa: CASKAGGPSGNTIYF; CDR3nt: TGTGCCAGCAAGGCCGGGGGCCCCTCTGGAAACACCATATATTTT
j_gene: TRBJ2-7; d_gene: TRBD1; v_gene: TRBV28; abundance: -; CDR3aa: CASSRSGTGRDQQYF; CDR3nt: TGTGCCAGCAGCAGATCCGGGACAGGGAGGGACCAGCAGTACTTC
j_gene: TRBJ1-4; d_gene: TRBD1; v_gene: TRBV7-9; abundance: -; CDR3aa: CASSSQGGGEKLFF; CDR3nt: TGTGCCAGCAGCTCACAGGGGGGCGGTGAAAAACTGTTTTTT
j_gene: TRBJ2-7; d_gene: TRBD1; v_gene: TRBV5-1; abundance: -; CDR3aa: CASSLGQGGEQYF; CDR3nt: TGCGCCAGCAGCCTTGGACAGGGAGGCGAGCAGTACTTC
j_gene: TRBJ2-1; d_gene: -; v_gene: TRBV7-3; abundance: -; CDR3aa: CASSKSNGGTEQFF; CDR3nt: TGTGCCAGCAGCAAATCTAACGGAGGGACGGAGCAGTTCTTC
j_gene: TRBJ2-3; d_gene: TRBD1; v_gene: TRBV18; abundance: -; CDR3aa: CASSPPGQDRFTQYF; CDR3nt: TGTGCCAGCTCACCACCAGGACAGGACCGTTTTACGCAGTATTTT
j_gene: TRBJ1-6; d_gene: -; v_gene: TRBV7-2; abundance: few; CDR3aa: CASSSKGNDSPLHF; CDR3nt: TGTGCCAGCAGCTCCAAGGGTAACGATTCACCCCTCCACTTT
j_gene: TRBJ1-2; d_gene: TRBD1; v_gene: TRBV19; abundance: -; CDR3aa: CASSIDGQGWNGYTF; CDR3nt: TGTGCCAGTAGTATAGACGGACAGGGTTGGAATGGCTACACCTTC
j_gene: TRBJ2-7; d_gene: -; v_gene: TRBV5-1; abundance: -; CDR3aa: CASSLTAYEQYF; CDR3nt: TGCGCCAGCAGCTTGACAGCCTACGAGCAGTACTTC
j_gene: TRBJ2-5; d_gene: -; v_gene: TRBV7-2; abundance: -; CDR3aa: CASSNRVVETQYF; CDR3nt: TGTGCCAGCAGCAACAGGGTTGTGGAGACCCAGTACTTC
j_gene: TRBJ1-2; d_gene: -; v_gene: TRBV19; abundance: -; CDR3aa: CASREAGSHYGYTF; CDR3nt: TGTGCCAGTAGGGAGGCAGGTTCCCACTATGGCTACACCTTC
j_gene: TRBJ1-2; d_gene: -; v_gene: TRBV2; abundance: -; CDR3aa: CASKLIQGANGYTF; CDR3nt: TGTGCCAGCAAACTAATCCAGGGAGCGAATGGCTACACCTTC
j_gene: TRBJ2-7; d_gene: TRBD2; v_gene: TRBV18; abundance: -; CDR3aa: CASSPPGLVYEQYF; CDR3nt: TGTGCCAGCTCACCCCCGGGACTAGTCTACGAGCAGTACTTC
j_gene: TRBJ1-4; d_gene: -; v_gene: TRBV7-9; abundance: -; CDR3aa: CASSSRTDFNEKLFF; CDR3nt: TGTGCCAGCAGCTCCCGGACGGATTTTAATGAAAAACTGTTTTTT
j_gene: TRBJ2-7; d_gene: TRBD1; v_gene: TRBV10-3; abundance: -; CDR3aa: CATRDSPSYEQYF; CDR3nt: TGTGCCACACGGGACAGTCCTTCCTACGAGCAGTACTTC
j_gene: TRBJ1-2; d_gene: -; v_gene: TRBV5-6; abundance: -; CDR3aa: CASSWGRGHYGYTF; CDR3nt: TGTGCCAGCAGCTGGGGGCGAGGTCACTATGGCTACACCTTC
j_gene: TRBJ2-5; d_gene: -; v_gene: TRBV7-2; abundance: -; CDR3aa: CASSLVVETQYF; CDR3nt: TGTGCCAGCAGCTTAGTGGTTGAGACCCAGTACTTC
j_gene: TRBJ1-1; d_gene: -; v_gene: TRBV20-1; abundance: -; CDR3aa: CSASSSVAFF; CDR3nt: TGCAGTGCTAGTTCCTCCGTGGCTTTCTTT
j_gene: TRBJ1-2; d_gene: TRBD1; v_gene: TRBV28; abundance: few; CDR3aa: CASSSPGTGGGYTF; CDR3nt: TGTGCCAGCAGTTCCCCTGGGACAGGGGGAGGCTACACCTTC
j_gene: TRBJ2-1; d_gene: -; v_gene: TRBV9; abundance: -; CDR3aa: CASSFISGDVRSNEQFF; CDR3nt: TGTGCCAGCAGCTTCATATCCGGGGATGTTCGGTCGAATGAGCAGTTCTTC
j_gene: TRBJ2-2; d_gene: TRBD1; v_gene: TRBV5-1; abundance: few; CDR3aa: CASRETGTTGELFF; CDR3nt: TGCGCCAGTCGAGAGACAGGGACCACCGGGGAGCTGTTTTTT
j_gene: TRBJ1-1; d_gene: -; v_gene: TRBV20-1; abundance: -; CDR3aa: CSADGNTEAFF; CDR3nt: TGCAGTGCTGATGGGAACACTGAAGCTTTCTTT
j_gene: TRBJ2-7; d_gene: -; v_gene: TRBV5-5; abundance: -; CDR3aa: CASSTQGSSYEQYF; CDR3nt: TGTGCCAGCAGCACCCAGGGTAGCTCCTACGAGCAGTACTTC
j_gene: TRBJ1-1; d_gene: -; v_gene: TRBV5-1; abundance: -; CDR3aa: CASSVATANTEAFF; CDR3nt: TGCGCCAGCAGCGTTGCAACAGCGAACACTGAAGCTTTCTTT
j_gene: TRBJ1-2; d_gene: -; v_gene: TRBV7-2; abundance: once; CDR3aa: CASSSRFYGYTF; CDR3nt: TGTGCCAGCAGTTCAAGATTCTATGGCTACACCTTC
j_gene: TRBJ2-4; d_gene: TRBD1; v_gene: TRBV7-3; abundance: -; CDR3aa: CASSSRGTDNIQYF; CDR3nt: TGTGCCAGCAGCTCAAGAGGGACAGACAACATTCAGTACTTC
j_gene: TRBJ2-2; d_gene: -; v_gene: TRBV10-1; abundance: -; CDR3aa: CASLCLRSPGELFF; CDR3nt: TGCGCCAGCCTCTGTCTAAGGAGCCCCGGGGAGCTGTTTTTT
j_gene: TRBJ1-3; d_gene: -; v_gene: TRBV9; abundance: -; CDR3aa: CASSVELSGNTIYF; CDR3nt: TGTGCCAGCAGCGTAGAGCTCTCTGGAAACACCATATATTTT
j_gene: TRBJ1-5; d_gene: -; v_gene: TRBV18; abundance: once; CDR3aa: CASSPARYSNQPQHF; CDR3nt: TGTGCCAGCTCACCGGCAAGATATAGCAATCAGCCCCAGCATTTT
j_gene: TRBJ1-4; d_gene: -; v_gene: TRBV7-2; abundance: -; CDR3aa: CASSSEVGGELFF; CDR3nt: TGTGCCAGCAGCTCCGAGGTGGGGGGGGAACTGTTTTTT
j_gene: TRBJ2-7; d_gene: TRBD1; v_gene: TRBV5-6; abundance: -; CDR3aa: CASSLGDSPYEQYF; CDR3nt: TGTGCCAGCAGCTTGGGGGACAGCCCCTACGAGCAGTACTTC
j_gene: TRBJ2-2; d_gene: -; v_gene: TRBV2; abundance: -; CDR3aa: CASSVPQGGTGELFF; CDR3nt: TGTGCCAGCAGTGTGCCCCAGGGGGGGACCGGGGAGCTGTTTTTT
j_gene: TRBJ1-3; d_gene: -; v_gene: TRBV5-5; abundance: -; CDR3aa: CASSFDTASSGNTIYF; CDR3nt: TGTGCCAGCAGCTTCGACACAGCGAGCTCTGGAAACACCATATATTTT
j_gene: TRBJ2-1; d_gene: -; v_gene: TRBV9; abundance: -; CDR3aa: CASSGGPLLGDSYNEQFF; CDR3nt: TGTGCCAGCAGCGGAGGCCCCCTTCTGGGGGATTCCTACAATGAGCAGTTCTTC
j_gene: TRBJ1-5; d_gene: TRBD1; v_gene: TRBV19; abundance: once; CDR3aa: CASRDRGKSNQPQHF; CDR3nt: TGTGCCAGTAGGGACAGGGGGAAAAGCAATCAGCCCCAGCATTTT
j_gene: TRBJ2-6; d_gene: -; v_gene: TRBV5-1; abundance: -; CDR3aa: CATSDGSGANVLTF; CDR3nt: TGCGCCACCAGCGACGGATCTGGGGCCAACGTCCTGACTTTC
j_gene: TRBJ1-1; d_gene: -; v_gene: TRBV5-1; abundance: -; CDR3aa: CASSLGAVNTEAFF; CDR3nt: TGCGCCAGCAGCTTGGGGGCCGTTAACACTGAAGCTTTCTTT